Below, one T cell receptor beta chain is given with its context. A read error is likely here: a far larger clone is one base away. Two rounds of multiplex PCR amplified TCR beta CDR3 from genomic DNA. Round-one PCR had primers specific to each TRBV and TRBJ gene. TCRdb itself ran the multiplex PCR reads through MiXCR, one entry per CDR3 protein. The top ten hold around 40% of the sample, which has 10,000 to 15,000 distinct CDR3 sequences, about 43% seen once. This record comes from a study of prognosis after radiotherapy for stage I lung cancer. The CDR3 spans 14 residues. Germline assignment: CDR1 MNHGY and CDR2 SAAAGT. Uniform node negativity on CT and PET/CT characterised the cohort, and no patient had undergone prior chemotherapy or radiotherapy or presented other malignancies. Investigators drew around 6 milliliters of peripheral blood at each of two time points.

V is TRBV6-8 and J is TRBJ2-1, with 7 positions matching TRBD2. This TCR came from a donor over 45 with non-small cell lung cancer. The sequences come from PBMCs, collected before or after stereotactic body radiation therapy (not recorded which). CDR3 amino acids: CASMTGRSSNEQFF. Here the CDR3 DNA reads TGTGCCAGCATGACCGGGAGGTCCTCCAATGAGCAGTTCTTC.